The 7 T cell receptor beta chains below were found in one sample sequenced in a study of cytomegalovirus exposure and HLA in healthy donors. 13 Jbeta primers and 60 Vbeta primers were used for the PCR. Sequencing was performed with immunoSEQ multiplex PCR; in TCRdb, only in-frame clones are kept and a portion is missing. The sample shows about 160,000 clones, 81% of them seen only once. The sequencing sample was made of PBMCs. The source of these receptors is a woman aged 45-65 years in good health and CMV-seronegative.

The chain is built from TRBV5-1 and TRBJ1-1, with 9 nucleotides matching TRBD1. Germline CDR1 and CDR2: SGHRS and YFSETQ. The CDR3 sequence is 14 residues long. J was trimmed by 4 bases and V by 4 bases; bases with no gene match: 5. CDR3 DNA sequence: TGCGCCAGCAGCGGGGAGACAGGGGGCACTGAAGCTTTCTTT. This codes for CASSGETGGTEAFF. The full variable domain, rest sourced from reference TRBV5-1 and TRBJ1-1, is KAGVTQTPRYLIKTRGQQVTLSCSPISGHRSVSWYQQTPGQGLQFLFEYFSETQRNKGNFPGRFSGRQFSNSRSEMNVSTLELGDSALYLCASSGETGGTEAFFGQGTRLTVV.

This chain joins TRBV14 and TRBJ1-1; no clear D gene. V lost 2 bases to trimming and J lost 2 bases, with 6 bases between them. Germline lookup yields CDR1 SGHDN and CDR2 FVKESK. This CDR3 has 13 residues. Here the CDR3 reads CASSQQTNTEAFF. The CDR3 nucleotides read TGTGCCAGCAGCCAACAAACAAACACTGAAGCTTTCTTT.

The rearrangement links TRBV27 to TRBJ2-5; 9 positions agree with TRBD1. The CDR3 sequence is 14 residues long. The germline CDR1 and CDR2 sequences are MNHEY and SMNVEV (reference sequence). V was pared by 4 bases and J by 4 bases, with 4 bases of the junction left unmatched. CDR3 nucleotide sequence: TGTGCCAGCAGTTCAGGACAGGGGAGAGAGACCCAGTACTTC. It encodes CASSSGQGRETQYF.

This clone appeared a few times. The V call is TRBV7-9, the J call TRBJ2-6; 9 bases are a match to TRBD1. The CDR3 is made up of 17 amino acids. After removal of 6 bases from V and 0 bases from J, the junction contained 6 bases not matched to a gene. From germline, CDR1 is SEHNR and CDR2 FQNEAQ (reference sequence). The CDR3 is CASRAGQGISGANVLTF. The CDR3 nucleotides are TGTGCCAGCAGAGCCGGACAGGGGATCTCTGGGGCCAACGTCCTGACTTTC.

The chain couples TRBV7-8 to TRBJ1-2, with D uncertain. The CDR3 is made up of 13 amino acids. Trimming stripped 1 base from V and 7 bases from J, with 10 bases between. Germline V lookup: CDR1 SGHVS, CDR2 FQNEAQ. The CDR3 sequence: CASSLGEAGGYTF. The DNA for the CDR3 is TGTGCCAGCAGCTTAGGGGAGGCGGGTGGCTACACCTTC.

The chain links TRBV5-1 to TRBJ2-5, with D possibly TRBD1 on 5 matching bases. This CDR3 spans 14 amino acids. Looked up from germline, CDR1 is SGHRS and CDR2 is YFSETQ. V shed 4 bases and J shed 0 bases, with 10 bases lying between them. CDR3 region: CASSQGWYQETQYF. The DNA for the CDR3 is TGCGCCAGCAGCCAGGGTTGGTACCAAGAGACCCAGTACTTC. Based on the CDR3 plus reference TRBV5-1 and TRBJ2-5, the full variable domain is KAGVTQTPRYLIKTRGQQVTLSCSPISGHRSVSWYQQTPGQGLQFLFEYFSETQRNKGNFPGRFSGRQFSNSRSEMNVSTLELGDSALYLCASSQGWYQETQYFGPGTRLLVL.

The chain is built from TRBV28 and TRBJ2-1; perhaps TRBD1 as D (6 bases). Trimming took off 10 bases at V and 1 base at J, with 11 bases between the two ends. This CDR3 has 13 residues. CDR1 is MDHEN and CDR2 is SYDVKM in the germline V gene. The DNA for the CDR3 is TGTGCCACGGACAGAGGGTCCTACAATGAGCAGTTCTTC. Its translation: CATDRGSYNEQFF.